This is a list of T cell receptor beta chains from one sample in a study of OX40 agonist ivuxolimab in advanced cancers. Libraries were prepared by immunoSEQ multiplex PCR; TCRdb keeps only in-frame clonotypes and omits some of them. The sample carries about 64,000 clones, 75% to 90% recorded once. The sample was CD4+ or CD8+ T cells sorted from blood, taken in a trial of the OX40 agonist ivuxolimab. These receptors originate from an adult with an advanced solid tumor such as melanoma, head and neck, liver or kidney cancer. Both conserved end residues are trimmed from each CDR3. Fields, in order: D gene, J gene, V gene, CDR3 protein. The D gene is left open where the match is weak.

>.|TRBJ1-5|TRBV10-3
AISDPRQERRGNQPQH
>.|TRBJ1-1|TRBV7-3
ASSSFMNTEAF
>.|TRBJ2-7|TRBV19
ASRVAASSYEQY
>.|TRBJ1-2|TRBV5-6
ASSFIQASYGYT
>.|TRBJ2-3|TRBV6-4
ASSDSGLSDTQY
>TRBD2|TRBJ2-1|TRBV27
ASSLTGGFYNEQF
>.|TRBJ1-1|TRBV9
ASSVGWLWDTEAF
>.|TRBJ1-2|TRBV27
ASSLTGNGYT
>TRBD1|TRBJ1-2|TRBV19
ASSTTGGPNYGYT
>.|TRBJ2-5|TRBV7-6
ASSHPQETQY
>TRBD1|TRBJ1-2|TRBV19
ASWDRDLNGYT